A single sample gave rise to the 9 T cell receptor beta chains below, sequenced in a study of T-cell reconstitution after alpha-beta-depleted transplantation in children. A TCRbeta library incorporating unique molecular identifiers was prepared. A single record per CDR3 protein comes from TCRdb applying MiXCR to the PCR reads. The table records 120,000 or so distinct CDR3 sequences, 23% of them present only once. The sequences come from PBMCs, mostly from graft donor cells, collected 180 days after TCRalphabeta/CD19-depleted stem cell transplant. The receptor set was obtained from a male patient between 2 and 15 years old who had a stem cell transplant for chronic granulomatous disease, so the T cells may come from the graft donor.

The V gene is TRBV12-3 or TRBV12-4, the J gene TRBJ2-1, with 7 bases that match TRBD1. V shed 3 bases, J shed 5 bases, and the junction held 4 bases outside the gene matches. This CDR3 is 14 amino acids long. For the CDR3, the DNA is TGTGCCAGCAGTTTGACAGGGCGGCACAATGAGCAGTTCTTC. Encoded protein: CASSLTGRHNEQFF.

The sample holds a few counts of this clonotype. The chain couples TRBV7-9 to TRBJ2-1; 10 nucleotides agree with TRBD1. The junction had 5 bases not matched to a gene; V was cut back by 1 base and J by 8 bases. Germline V gene sequence: CDR1 SEHNR, CDR2 FQNEAQ (reference sequence). This CDR3 region has 15 residues. Written as DNA, the CDR3 is TGTGCCAGCAGCTTAGAAGGGACAGGGGTCCATGAGCAGTTCTTC. Its translation is CASSLEGTGVHEQFF.

This clonotype has a handful of counts. The genes are TRBV5-6 and TRBJ2-7; tentatively, D is TRBD1 (6 bases). This CDR3 spans 13 amino acids. V was trimmed by 0 bases and J by 6 bases, leaving 10 bases between them. The germline CDR1 and CDR2 sequences are SGHDT and YYEEEE. For the CDR3, the DNA is TGTGCCAGCAGCTTGGAACAGGGCGGCGAGCAGTACTTC. Translation: CASSLEQGGEQYF.

There are a few counts of this clonotype. This chain joins TRBV7-9 and TRBJ1-2; D is unclear. The length of the CDR3 is 11 residues. CDR1 is SEHNR, CDR2 FQNEAQ, per germline (reference sequence). Between the trimmed V and J ends, which lost 5 bases and 5 bases, there was a span of 6 bases. The CDR3 region has the DNA TGTGCCAGCAGCGTCCCTTATGGCTACACCTTC. Translation: CASSVPYGYTF.

This clonotype was found many times. CDR3 in DNA: TGCAGCGTTGATCCGAGGGGACTAGGAGATACGCAGTATTTT. This translates into CSVDPRGLGDTQYF. The chain is built from TRBV29-1 and TRBJ2-3, with 8 bases aligning to TRBD2. The length of the CDR3 is 14 residues. Losses at the gene ends were 3 bases for V and 5 bases for J; bases not matched to a gene: 7. Germline-derived CDR1 and CDR2 are SQVTM and ANQGSEA.

In this sample, this clonotype turned up many times. The chain employs TRBV5-1 and TRBJ2-1, with D perhaps matching TRBD1 (5 bases). The ends were cut back, 1 base at V and 2 bases at J, with 7 bases in the middle. CDR1 is SGHRS and CDR2 is YFSETQ in the germline V gene. CDR3 size: 14 residues. Written as DNA, the CDR3 is TGCGCCAGCAGCTTGTTGACAGCCTACAATGAGCAGTTCTTC. Residues: CASSLLTAYNEQFF.

A remark on this clonotype: The DNA is left out, because the CDR3 cannot be placed on it with certainty; the CDR3 is given as TCRdb lists it. This chain's CDR3 is CASSLLQYVGELFF. The V call is TRBV5-1, the J call TRBJ2-2. With termini counted, the CDR3 has 14 amino acids. The germline gives CDR1 SGHRS, CDR2 YFSETQ.

This clonotype has more than one count but fewer than ten. This chain links TRBV11-2 with TRBJ2-1, with 7 nucleotides matching TRBD2. J lost 6 bases, V lost 7 bases, and 9 bases had no gene match. This CDR3 contains 14 residues. Germline CDR1 SGHAT, CDR2 FQNNGV. The CDR3 here is CASINGLAGNEQFF. The CDR3 nucleotides are TGTGCCAGCATTAACGGATTAGCGGGCAATGAGCAGTTCTTC.

This clonotype has just a few counts. This chain links TRBV5-6 with TRBJ2-3; the D gene is possibly TRBD2 (5 bases). Germline CDR1 SGHDT, CDR2 YYEEEE. The ends were cut back, 4 bases at V and 2 bases at J, with 14 bases in the middle. The CDR3 is 15 amino acids. The CDR3 DNA reads as TGTGCCAGCAGCCGAGCGAGACTAAACACAGATACGCAGTATTTT. Its protein is CASSRARLNTDTQYF.